Below are 20 T cell receptor beta chains sequenced from a single sample in a study of blood T cell repertoires in COVID-19. TCRdb keeps only in-frame clones here, not all; method: immunoSEQ multiplex PCR. The table records 150,000 to 250,000 clones, about 80% of them present only once. Sequences were obtained from peripheral blood. These receptors were taken from a human donor with acute or convalescent COVID-19. The donor label of this sample is uncertain.

V and J are TRBV2 and TRBJ2-6, with 12 bases lining up with TRBD2. V shed 5 bases and J 2 bases; nucleotides not matched to a gene: 7. In germline, CDR1 is SNHLY, CDR2 FYNNEI. The CDR3 runs to 18 residues. The CDR3 nucleotides are TGTGCCAGCAGTAACGGACTAGCGGGAATCGCTGGGGCCAACGTCCTGACTTTC. Its protein product is CASSNGLAGIAGANVLTF.

The gene calls are TRBV10-3 and TRBJ1-4, with D unresolved. From germline, CDR1 is ENHRY and CDR2 SYGVKD. The CDR3 extends over 17 amino acids. V was pared by 0 bases and J by 2 bases, with 13 bases between. The CDR3 DNA reads as TGTGCCATCAGTGAGTCACCGGTGGGAGGGACTAATGAAAAACTGTTTTTT. Translating it yields CAISESPVGGTNEKLFF.

This clone was recorded once. CDR3 residues: CASSGQGQGEGETQYF. CDR3 nucleotide sequence: TGCGCCAGCAGCGGCCAGGGACAGGGTGAGGGTGAGACCCAGTACTTC. This chain connects TRBV5-1 to TRBJ2-5; 9 positions agree with TRBD1. Looked up from germline, CDR1 is SGHRS and CDR2 is YFSETQ. J gave up 5 bases and V 4 bases, and 12 bases lay outside the gene matches. There are 16 residues in the CDR3. Complete variable domain (other parts from reference TRBV5-1 and TRBJ2-5): KAGVTQTPRYLIKTRGQQVTLSCSPISGHRSVSWYQQTPGQGLQFLFEYFSETQRNKGNFPGRFSGRQFSNSRSEMNVSTLELGDSALYLCASSGQGQGEGETQYFGPGTRLLVL.

The CDR3 here is CASSFSRAGTDTQYF. CDR3 DNA sequence: TGTGCCAGCTCCTTTTCCAGGGCAGGCACAGATACGCAGTATTTT. The genes are TRBV18 and TRBJ2-3, with TRBD1 as a possible D gene (5 bases). Germline-derived CDR1 and CDR2 are KGHSH and LQKENI. The CDR3 length is 15 residues. V gave up 6 bases and J gave up 1 base, with 14 bases separating them. Filled out from reference TRBV18 and TRBJ2-3, the complete variable domain reads NAGVMQNPRHLVRRRGQEARLRCSPMKGHSHVYWYRQLPEEGLKFMVYLQKENIIDESGMPKERFSAEFPKEGPSILRIQQVVRGDSAAYFCASSFSRAGTDTQYFGPGTRLTVL.

The J gene is TRBJ2-6, the V gene TRBV27; the match to TRBD1 covers 9 bases. Per germline, CDR1 MNHEY and CDR2 SMNVEV (reference sequence). The CDR3 loop spans 17 amino acids. V dropped 3 bases and J dropped 2; count of bases not matched to a gene: 5. The CDR3 nucleotides are TGTGCCAGCAGTTTTGAAGGGACAGGGACTGGGGCCAACGTCCTGACTTTC. This codes for CASSFEGTGTGANVLTF.

V gene TRBV5-1 combines with J gene TRBJ2-7; 10 nucleotides match TRBD2. In germline, CDR1 is SGHRS, CDR2 YFSETQ. The CDR3 is made up of 15 amino acids. V dropped 5 bases and J dropped 1; count of bases not matched to a gene: 6. DNA for the CDR3: TGCGCCAGCAGAACGACTAGCGGGTATTCCTACGAGCAGTACTTC. It codes for CASRTTSGYSYEQYF. Full variable domain (remainder filled in from reference TRBV5-1 and TRBJ2-7): KAGVTQTPRYLIKTRGQQVTLSCSPISGHRSVSWYQQTPGQGLQFLFEYFSETQRNKGNFPGRFSGRQFSNSRSEMNVSTLELGDSALYLCASRTTSGYSYEQYFGPGTRLTVT.

This clone was seen just once. The chain has TRBV6-5 and TRBJ2-5; D possibly corresponds to TRBD2 (7 bases). Germline assignment: CDR1 MNHEY and CDR2 SVGAGI. The CDR3 consists of 16 residues. V shed 4 bases and J shed 5 bases, with 20 bases lying between them. The CDR3 sequence: CASSSPSRGGGETQYF. CDR3 in DNA: TGTGCCAGCAGTTCCCCGTCCAGGGGAGGGGGGGAGACCCAGTACTTC.

In this sample, this clone turned up a few times. CDR3 amino acids: CASMKEVGEQYF. In nucleotides, the CDR3 is TGTGCCAGCATGAAGGAGGTGGGCGAGCAGTACTTC. The chain is built from TRBV6-5 and TRBJ2-7; TRBD2 is a possible D gene (5 bases). CDR1 and CDR2 (germline): MNHEY, SVGAGI. CDR3 length: 12 residues. The germline V and J ends were trimmed by 7 bases and 6 bases, with 13 bases remaining between them.

The chain employs TRBV5-1 and TRBJ2-2; tentative D call: TRBD1 (5 bases). Germline CDR1 SGHRS, CDR2 YFSETQ. Trimming removed 2 bases from V and 7 bases from J, with 12 bases in between. This CDR3 has 14 residues. CDR3 protein: CASSFYQGGGELFF. The CDR3 nucleotides read TGCGCCAGCAGCTTCTACCAGGGTGGCGGGGAGCTGTTTTTT.

The rearrangement links TRBV5-1 to TRBJ2-1, with a possible D match to TRBD2 (6 bases). CDR3 length: 15 residues. The ends were cut back, 0 bases at V and 5 bases at J, with 12 bases in the middle. The germline gives CDR1 SGHRS, CDR2 YFSETQ. CDR3 region: CASSLDGTGDNEQFF. CDR3 coding DNA: TGCGCCAGCAGCTTGGATGGGACGGGAGACAATGAGCAGTTCTTC.

V usage is TRBV19 and J usage is TRBJ1-6; 7 positions match TRBD1. The V gene end was trimmed by 5 bases and the J gene end by 9 bases; junction bases not matched to a gene: 4. Germline values: CDR1 LNHDA, CDR2 SQIVND (reference sequence). This CDR3 spans 13 amino acids. The DNA for the CDR3 is TGTGCCAGTAGTTCAAGGGGGCTTTCACCCCTCCACTTT. Protein: CASSSRGLSPLHF.

This clone was observed a handful of times. V gene TRBV9 combines with J gene TRBJ2-7; D not certain. CDR1 is SGDLS, CDR2 YYNGEE, per germline. The V end lost 3 bases, the J end lost 3 bases, and 4 bases lay between the germline ends. The CDR3 has 11 amino acids. CDR3 DNA sequence: TGTGCCAGCAGCGACAACTACGAGCAGTACTTC. This sequence encodes CASSDNYEQYF.

In its sample, this clone was seen a few times. This chain's CDR3 is CASSTPGHRVDTEAFF. The CDR3 DNA reads as TGTGCCAGTAGTACTCCGGGACACAGAGTGGACACTGAAGCTTTCTTT. This chain connects TRBV19 to TRBJ1-1, with D perhaps matching TRBD1 (6 bases). CDR1 and CDR2 from the germline V gene are LNHDA and SQIVND (reference sequence). V gave up 4 bases and J gave up 3 bases, with 18 bases separating them. The CDR3 length is 16 residues.

This clone was counted a single time. The chain recombines TRBV2 with TRBJ1-5, with a tentative D call TRBD1 (6 bases). The V and J ends lost 5 bases and 4 bases respectively, with 12 bases between them. CDR1 is SNHLY and CDR2 is FYNNEI in the germline V gene. The length of the CDR3 is 14 residues. The CDR3 loop reads CASSTQGRNQPQHF. The CDR3 DNA sequence: TGTGCCAGCAGTACACAGGGTCGGAATCAGCCCCAGCATTTT.

CDR3 bases: TGTGCCACCGCGCCGGGACTAGGGATTTTAAATGAGCAGTTCTTC. Translated, it gives CATAPGLGILNEQFF. The chain links TRBV3-1 (or the pseudogene TRBV3-2) to TRBJ2-1; 8 bases align to TRBD2. The germline gives CDR1 LGHDT, CDR2 YNNKEL (reference sequence). The CDR3 sequence is 15 residues long. Losses at the gene ends were 10 bases for V and 7 bases for J; bases not matched to a gene: 15.

This clone has a single count. Other DNA variants within this sample encode the same CDR3. The DNA for the CDR3 is TGCAGCGTAGGGACTAGCGGGAGTACAGATACGCAGTATTTT. This codes for CSVGTSGSTDTQYF. This sequence joins TRBV29-1 and TRBJ2-3; 14 bases align to TRBD2. This CDR3 has 14 residues. From germline, CDR1 is SQVTM and CDR2 ANQGSEA. The J segment lost 3 bases and the V segment lost 6 bases, leaving 2 bases of the junction unmatched.

The chain joins TRBV28 to TRBJ2-1; TRBD2 might be the D (5 bases). CDR1 and CDR2 from the germline V gene are MDHEN and SYDVKM. The V gene lost 5 bases and the J gene lost 12 bases, with 14 bases spanning the gap. The CDR3 is 12 amino acids. CDR3 coding DNA: TGTGCCAGCAGTCCCTCTGGTGGGAGGCAGTTCTTC. Its protein product is CASSPSGGRQFF.

The rearrangement joins TRBV7-2 to TRBJ2-5; 10 positions match TRBD1. This CDR3 is built from 15 residues. Germline V CDR1 and CDR2: SGHTA, FQGNSA. V was clipped by 5 bases and J by 12 bases; unmatched bases: 15. In DNA form, the CDR3 reads TGTGCCAGCAGCCTTCGGGACAGGGGATTGCCATCCGAGTACTTC. Translated, it gives CASSLRDRGLPSEYF.

The genes are TRBV7-9 and TRBJ2-1; no clear D. V was trimmed by 5 bases and J by 9 bases, leaving 8 bases between them. The CDR3 spans 11 residues. Germline assignment: CDR1 SEHNR and CDR2 FQNEAQ (reference sequence). Here the CDR3 DNA reads TGTGCCAGCAGCCTCGTCCGTGAGCAGTTCTTC. This encodes CASSLVREQFF.

This sequence joins TRBV6-6 and TRBJ2-7; D might be TRBD2 (6 bases). Looked up from germline, CDR1 is MNHNY and CDR2 is SVGAGI (reference sequence). V was cut by 0 bases and J by 6 bases, with 18 bases left in between. This CDR3 contains 16 residues. CDR3 amino acids: CASSYSKGTSPGEQYF. The CDR3 DNA sequence: TGTGCCAGCAGTTACTCGAAAGGGACTTCCCCTGGCGAGCAGTACTTC.